This TCR beta chain was captured in a study of radiotherapy plus CTLA-4 blockade in lung cancer. Study outcomes and limitations: Blood-borne expansion of tumor-derived TCR clones followed radiotherapy plus ipilimumab.

CDR1 and CDR2 from the germline V gene are MNHNY and SVGAGI (reference sequence). This CDR3 is built from 12 residues. Turning to this clone: Its target is unknown.

Profiled with immunoSEQ multiplex PCR; TCRdb holds only in-frame clones, not every one. The table includes about 97,000 clones, approximately 74% detected once. The starting material was peripheral blood, obtained from a patient treated with radiotherapy plus ipilimumab. The chain combines TRBV6-6 with TRBJ2-5; tentative D call: TRBD2 (6 bases). The J call may be faulty, since TRBJ2-7 better matches the DNA end. This receptor was taken from a human donor with non-small cell lung cancer who had a partial response to radiotherapy plus ipilimumab. Some clones in this sample may be carry-over from other donors' samples. The CDR3 DNA sequence: TGTGCCAGTCGCGGGGCCGCCTACGAGCAGTACTTC. It encodes CASRGAAYEQYF.